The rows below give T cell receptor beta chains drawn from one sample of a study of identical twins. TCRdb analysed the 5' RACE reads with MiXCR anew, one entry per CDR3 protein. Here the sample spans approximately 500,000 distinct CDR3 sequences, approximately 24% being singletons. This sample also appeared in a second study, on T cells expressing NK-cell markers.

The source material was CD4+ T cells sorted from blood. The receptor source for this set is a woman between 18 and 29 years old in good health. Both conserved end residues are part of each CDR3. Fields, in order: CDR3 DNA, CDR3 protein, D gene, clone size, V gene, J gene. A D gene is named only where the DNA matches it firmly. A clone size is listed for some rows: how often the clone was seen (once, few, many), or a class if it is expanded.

cdr3_nt: TGCAGTGCTAGAGTTCCAGGCAACTATGGCTACACCTTC
cdr3_aa: CSARVPGNYGYTF
d_call: NA
clone_size: NA
v_call: TRBV20-1
j_call: TRBJ1-2

cdr3_nt: TGTGCCAGCAGCTTAACGGCGGACCAGTACTTC
cdr3_aa: CASSLTADQYF
d_call: NA
clone_size: NA
v_call: TRBV11-2
j_call: TRBJ2-7

cdr3_nt: TGTGCCAGCATTGATCCGAACACCGGGGAGCTGTTTTTT
cdr3_aa: CASIDPNTGELFF
d_call: NA
clone_size: few
v_call: TRBV6-1
j_call: TRBJ2-2

cdr3_nt: TGCAGCGCTCGGGAGGCCCGCTCCTACGAGCAGTACTTC
cdr3_aa: CSAREARSYEQYF
d_call: TRBD2
clone_size: few
v_call: TRBV20-1
j_call: TRBJ2-7

cdr3_nt: TGTGCCAGCAGCCTCAGGACTAGCGGGAGCATCGGAGATACGCAGTATTTT
cdr3_aa: CASSLRTSGSIGDTQYF
d_call: TRBD2
clone_size: many
v_call: TRBV5-6
j_call: TRBJ2-3

cdr3_nt: TGTGCCAGCAGTTTATCCCCACAGGGAGGATACACCATATATTTT
cdr3_aa: CASSLSPQGGYTIYF
d_call: NA
clone_size: NA
v_call: TRBV27
j_call: TRBJ1-3

cdr3_nt: TGTGCCTCCGGGCGTAACCAAGAGACCCAGTACTTC
cdr3_aa: CASGRNQETQYF
d_call: NA
clone_size: few
v_call: TRBV10-3
j_call: TRBJ2-5

cdr3_nt: TGCGCCAGCAGCCAAGATCTTTGGACCCCCAACGAGCAGTACTTC
cdr3_aa: CASSQDLWTPNEQYF
d_call: NA
clone_size: few
v_call: TRBV4-3
j_call: TRBJ2-7

cdr3_nt: TGCAGCGTTGAGGGACGGATGACGGGAGATACGCAGTATTTT
cdr3_aa: CSVEGRMTGDTQYF
d_call: NA
clone_size: many
v_call: TRBV29-1
j_call: TRBJ2-3

cdr3_nt: TGTGCCAGCAGTTACGGTGGGACTAGACCCTCGGCCCAGTACTTC
cdr3_aa: CASSYGGTRPSAQYF
d_call: TRBD2
clone_size: once
v_call: TRBV6-2/TRBV6-3
j_call: TRBJ2-5

cdr3_nt: TGTGCCAGCAGTCGCGGGGGAGGCAAGGCATGGGAGCAGTTCTTC
cdr3_aa: CASSRGGGKAWEQFF
d_call: TRBD2
clone_size: NA
v_call: TRBV6-2/TRBV6-3
j_call: TRBJ2-1

cdr3_nt: TGTGCCAGCAGCTTAAAGCGGGAGCACAATGAGCAGTTCTTC
cdr3_aa: CASSLKREHNEQFF
d_call: TRBD2
clone_size: NA
v_call: TRBV7-2
j_call: TRBJ2-1

cdr3_nt: TGTGCCAGCAGTGAACAGCGGGGGGCAGATACGCAGTATTTT
cdr3_aa: CASSEQRGADTQYF
d_call: TRBD2
clone_size: NA
v_call: TRBV6-4
j_call: TRBJ2-3

cdr3_nt: TGTGCCAGCAGCTGGGACAGGGGAGTCGAGACCCAGTACTTC
cdr3_aa: CASSWDRGVETQYF
d_call: TRBD1
clone_size: NA
v_call: TRBV7-9
j_call: TRBJ2-5

cdr3_nt: TGTGCCATCCAAGACAGGGGGTTGGGTGGCACTGAAGCTTTCTTT
cdr3_aa: CAIQDRGLGGTEAFF
d_call: TRBD1
clone_size: few
v_call: TRBV12-3/TRBV12-4
j_call: TRBJ1-1

cdr3_nt: TGCAGTGCCCCTGGGACTAGCGGGAGATCAGATACGCAGTATTTT
cdr3_aa: CSAPGTSGRSDTQYF
d_call: TRBD2
clone_size: few
v_call: TRBV20-1
j_call: TRBJ2-3

cdr3_nt: TGTGCCAGCTCCCGTCAGGCGGAGACCCAGTACTTC
cdr3_aa: CASSRQAETQYF
d_call: NA
clone_size: NA
v_call: TRBV18
j_call: TRBJ2-5

cdr3_nt: TGTGCCATCAGTGAGTCAAGATTCCAAGAGACCCAGTACTTC
cdr3_aa: CAISESRFQETQYF
d_call: NA
clone_size: few
v_call: TRBV10-3
j_call: TRBJ2-5

cdr3_nt: TGTGCAAGCGGATTTCAGGGTCCTGGAAACACCATATATTTT
cdr3_aa: CASGFQGPGNTIYF
d_call: NA
clone_size: NA
v_call: TRBV19
j_call: TRBJ1-3

cdr3_nt: TGTGCCAGCAGGGGAGCAGCTTCCTACGAGCAGTACTTC
cdr3_aa: CASRGAASYEQYF
d_call: NA
clone_size: NA
v_call: TRBV6-1
j_call: TRBJ2-7

cdr3_nt: TGTGCCAGCAGCCAAGTTTCTAGAGGGGGCTCCACCGGGGAGCTGTTTTTT
cdr3_aa: CASSQVSRGGSTGELFF
d_call: TRBD1
clone_size: few
v_call: TRBV4-2
j_call: TRBJ2-2

cdr3_nt: TGTGCCAGCAGTCCAAGAAAAACAGGGAGATCAGATACGCAGTATTTT
cdr3_aa: CASSPRKTGRSDTQYF
d_call: NA
clone_size: few
v_call: TRBV25-1
j_call: TRBJ2-3

cdr3_nt: TGTGCCCCCAGCAGATTTCAGCGGGAGGCCAATGAGCAGTTCTTC
cdr3_aa: CAPSRFQREANEQFF
d_call: TRBD2
clone_size: few
v_call: TRBV15
j_call: TRBJ2-1

cdr3_nt: TGTGCCAGCACAGGAGCAACCGGGGAGCTGTTTTTT
cdr3_aa: CASTGATGELFF
d_call: NA
clone_size: few
v_call: TRBV9
j_call: TRBJ2-2

cdr3_nt: TGTGCCAGCAGTTCAACCGGACAGGGGTCTCCCTACGAGCAGTACTTC
cdr3_aa: CASSSTGQGSPYEQYF
d_call: TRBD1
clone_size: NA
v_call: TRBV2
j_call: TRBJ2-7

cdr3_nt: TGTGCGGGGCGTAAATACACCGGGGAGCTGTTTTTT
cdr3_aa: CAGRKYTGELFF
d_call: NA
clone_size: few
v_call: TRBV11-2
j_call: TRBJ2-2

cdr3_nt: TGCAGTGCTAGAGATCGAGCGGGGGGGACCATTCAGTACTTC
cdr3_aa: CSARDRAGGTIQYF
d_call: TRBD2
clone_size: few
v_call: TRBV20-1
j_call: TRBJ2-4

cdr3_nt: TGTGCCAGCTCAACTGGGACAGGGAACTACGAGCAGTACTTC
cdr3_aa: CASSTGTGNYEQYF
d_call: TRBD1
clone_size: few
v_call: TRBV18
j_call: TRBJ2-7

cdr3_nt: TGTGCCAGCAGTCGTCCCCGGTGGACTGTGGGTTACGAGCAGTACTTC
cdr3_aa: CASSRPRWTVGYEQYF
d_call: NA
clone_size: few
v_call: TRBV12-3/TRBV12-4
j_call: TRBJ2-7